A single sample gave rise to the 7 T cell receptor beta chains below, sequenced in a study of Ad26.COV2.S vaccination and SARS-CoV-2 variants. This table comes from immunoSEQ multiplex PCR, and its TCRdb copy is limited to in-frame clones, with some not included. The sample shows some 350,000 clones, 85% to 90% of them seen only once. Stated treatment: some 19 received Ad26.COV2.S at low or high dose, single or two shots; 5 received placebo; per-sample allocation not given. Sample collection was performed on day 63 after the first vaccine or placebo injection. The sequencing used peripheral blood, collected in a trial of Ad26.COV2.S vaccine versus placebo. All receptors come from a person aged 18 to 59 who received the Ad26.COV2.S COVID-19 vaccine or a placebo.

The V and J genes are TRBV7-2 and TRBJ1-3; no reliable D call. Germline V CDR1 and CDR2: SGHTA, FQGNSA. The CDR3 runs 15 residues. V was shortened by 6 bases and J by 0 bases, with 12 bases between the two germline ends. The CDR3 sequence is CASSYLQFSGNTIYF. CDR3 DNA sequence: TGTGCCAGCAGTTATTTACAGTTCTCTGGAAACACCATATATTTT.

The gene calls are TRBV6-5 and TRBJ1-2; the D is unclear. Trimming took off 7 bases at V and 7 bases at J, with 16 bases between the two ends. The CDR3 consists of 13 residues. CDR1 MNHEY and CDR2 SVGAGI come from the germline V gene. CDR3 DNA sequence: TGTGCCAGCACCACCCCGGCACTGGGTGGCTACACCTTC. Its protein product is CASTTPALGGYTF.

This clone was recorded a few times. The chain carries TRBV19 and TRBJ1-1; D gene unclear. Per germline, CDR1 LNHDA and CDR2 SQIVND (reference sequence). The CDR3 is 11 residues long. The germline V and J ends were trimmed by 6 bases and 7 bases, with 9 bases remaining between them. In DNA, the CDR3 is TGTGCCAGTAGGATGCAGTTTGAAGCTTTCTTT. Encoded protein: CASRMQFEAFF. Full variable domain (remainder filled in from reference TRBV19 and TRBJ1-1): DGGITQSPKYLFRKEGQNVTLSCEQNLNHDAMYWYRQDPGQGLRLIYYSQIVNDFQKGDIAEGYSVSREKKESFPLTVTSAQKNPTAFYLCASRMQFEAFFGQGTRLTVV.

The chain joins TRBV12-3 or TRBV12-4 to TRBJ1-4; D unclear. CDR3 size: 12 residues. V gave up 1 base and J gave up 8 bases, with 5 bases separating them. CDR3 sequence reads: CASSLVEEKLFF. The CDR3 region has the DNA TGTGCCAGCAGTTTAGTTGAAGAAAAACTGTTTTTT.

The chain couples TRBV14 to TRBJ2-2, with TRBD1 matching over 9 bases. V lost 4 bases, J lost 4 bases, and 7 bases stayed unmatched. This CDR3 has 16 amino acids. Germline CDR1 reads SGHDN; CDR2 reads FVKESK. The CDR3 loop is CASSREDRGRTGELFF. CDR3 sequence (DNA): TGTGCCAGCAGCCGGGAGGACAGGGGCCGCACCGGGGAGCTGTTTTTT.

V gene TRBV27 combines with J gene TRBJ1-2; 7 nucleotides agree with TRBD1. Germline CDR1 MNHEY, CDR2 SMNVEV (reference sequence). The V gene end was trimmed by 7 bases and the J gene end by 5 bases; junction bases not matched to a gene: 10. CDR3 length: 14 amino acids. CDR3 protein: CASKSGTVDYGYTF. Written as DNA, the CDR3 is TGTGCCAGCAAAAGTGGGACAGTAGATTATGGCTACACCTTC.

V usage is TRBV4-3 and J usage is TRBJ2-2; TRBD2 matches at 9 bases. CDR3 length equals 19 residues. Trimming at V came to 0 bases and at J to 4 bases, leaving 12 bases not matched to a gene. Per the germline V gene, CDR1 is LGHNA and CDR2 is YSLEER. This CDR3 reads CASSQDNGYSGGRTGELFF. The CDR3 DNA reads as TGCGCCAGCAGCCAAGATAATGGGTATAGCGGGGGCCGCACCGGGGAGCTGTTTTTT.